This T cell receptor beta chain was recovered during a study of blood T cell repertoires in COVID-19 (dated by TCRdb to 2020 to 2021). In terms of the full investigation: Collaborator samples came from the United States, Italy and Spain and covered acute and convalescent phases of COVID-19. The material from the prospective study consisted of cDNA or gDNA derived from T cells, B-cell-depleted T cells, or PBMCs. Subjects who had been exposed to COVID-19, were actively infected with it, or had recovered from it provided the deeply sampled blood TCRbeta repertoires that made up the dataset. The repertoires were released in a freely available public database meant as a resource for research on the immune response to SARS-CoV-2. Samples came from the ongoing ImmuneRACE study (first 160 participants) plus 1,254 subjects from 6 global collaborators. Nearly every sample came with metadata listing a de-identified subject ID, COVID-19 status, age in years and sex. Where available, HLA class I and class II types were taken from metadata supplied by the sample provider and were not determined by assay-based typing. The full study reports these points: Clinical and demographic metadata were provided uncurated, with the amount varying by source and participant.

TCRbeta CDR3 regions were amplified from genomic DNA by means of the immunoSEQ Assay, a bias-controlled multiplex PCR. Regarding the original processing steps: The number of nucleated cells in each sample was estimated by amplification of reference gene primers within the assay. Sequence reads were collapsed and filtered to measure the absolute abundance of every unique TCRbeta CDR3 rearrangement. For each sample, productive Simpson clonality was calculated as the square root of Simpson's diversity index across productive rearrangements. TCRdb obtained this table from immuneACCESS and retained in-frame rearrangements with V and J assigned. These tables miss some clones; where compared with another copy, unresolved V genes account for less than half of the shortfall, and the remainder is unexplained. Clone size and V and J calls were adopted from that table, with D and trimming inferred from the DNA. The sample yields about 5,100 clones; roughly 88% were counted once. The ten most abundant clones make up over 2.5% of the sample.

As for this clone: Its cognate antigen has yet to be identified. Base qualities are missing; no much larger clone stands one base away.

Each collaborating institution followed its own protocols to collect whole blood in K2EDTA tubes. For TCRbeta analysis, collaborators shipped samples in one of three forms: frozen whole blood, isolated PBMCs, or DNA extracted from either of those sample types. Looking up the germline V gene yields CDR1 MDHEN and CDR2 SYDVKM. The junction carries 10 bases between V and J, which are trimmed by 2 bases and 1 base respectively. The CDR3 covers 15 residues, taking in both the cysteine and the phenylalanine. Kept here is only the CDR3 DNA, which spans 45 bases and is read in frame from base 1. This TCR was sampled from a woman of 80 years or more with acute or convalescent COVID-19. The receptor chain draws on TRBV28 and TRBJ2-3; the best D guess is TRBD2, with 6 bases matching. Specimen: peripheral blood. The CDR3 region has the sequence CASSLGGSRTDTQYF. The nucleotide sequence reads TGTGCCAGCAGTTTAGGGGGGTCGCGCACAGATACGCAGTATTTT.